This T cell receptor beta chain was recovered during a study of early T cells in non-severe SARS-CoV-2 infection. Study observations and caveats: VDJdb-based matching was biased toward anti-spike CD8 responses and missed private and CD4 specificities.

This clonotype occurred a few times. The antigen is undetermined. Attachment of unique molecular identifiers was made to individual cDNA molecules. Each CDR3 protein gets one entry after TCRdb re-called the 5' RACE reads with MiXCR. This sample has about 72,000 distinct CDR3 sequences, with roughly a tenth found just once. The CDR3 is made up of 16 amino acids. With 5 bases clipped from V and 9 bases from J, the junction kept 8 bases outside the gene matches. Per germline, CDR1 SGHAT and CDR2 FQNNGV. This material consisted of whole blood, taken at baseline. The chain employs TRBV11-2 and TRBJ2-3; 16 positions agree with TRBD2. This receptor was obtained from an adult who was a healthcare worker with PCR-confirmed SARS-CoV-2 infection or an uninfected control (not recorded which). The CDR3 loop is CASSPGTSGGAETQYF. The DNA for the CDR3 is TGTGCCAGCAGCCCTGGGACTAGCGGGGGGGCCGAGACGCAGTATTTT.